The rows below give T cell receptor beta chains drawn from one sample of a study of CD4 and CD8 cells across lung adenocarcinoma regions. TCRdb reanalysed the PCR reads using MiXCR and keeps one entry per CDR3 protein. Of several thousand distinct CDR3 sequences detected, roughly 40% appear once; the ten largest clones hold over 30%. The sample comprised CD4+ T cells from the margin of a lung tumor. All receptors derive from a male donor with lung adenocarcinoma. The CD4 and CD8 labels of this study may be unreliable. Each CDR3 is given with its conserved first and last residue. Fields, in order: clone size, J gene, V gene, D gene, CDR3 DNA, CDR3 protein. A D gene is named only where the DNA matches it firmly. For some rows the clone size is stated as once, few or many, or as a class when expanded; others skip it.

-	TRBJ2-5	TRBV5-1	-	TGCGCCAGCAGCTTGGCACCGAATCAAGAGACCCAGTACTTC	CASSLAPNQETQYF
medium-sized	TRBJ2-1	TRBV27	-	TGTGCCAGCAGCGTCCTCGGGACTCCCGACCAGTTCTTC	CASSVLGTPDQFF
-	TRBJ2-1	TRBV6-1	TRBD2	TGTGCCAGCCGTCCGGCTAGCGGGTACTTTGCCTACAATGAGCAGTTCTTC	CASRPASGYFAYNEQFF
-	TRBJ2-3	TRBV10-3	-	TGTGCCATCCAGGGTGTGAGAGCAGATACGCAGTATTTT	CAIQGVRADTQYF
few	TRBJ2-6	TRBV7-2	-	TGTGCCAGCAGCTTAACCCCCTCTGGGGCCAACGTCCTGACTTTC	CASSLTPSGANVLTF
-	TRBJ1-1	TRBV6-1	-	TGTGCCAGCAGTGTCCGAACCGGGGATACTGAAGCTTTCTTT	CASSVRTGDTEAFF
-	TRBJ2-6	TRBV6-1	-	-	CASSEAVGSGAYVLTF
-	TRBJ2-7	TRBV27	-	TGTGCCAGCAGTGTGGGCCCTGGAGCGCGTGGGGAAGATACGCAGTACTTC	CASSVGPGARGEDTQYF
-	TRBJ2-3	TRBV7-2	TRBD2	TGTGCCAGCAGGCCACCGGGACTAGCAAGAGATACGCAGTATTTT	CASRPPGLARDTQYF
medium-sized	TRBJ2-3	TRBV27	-	TGTGCCAGCAGTTTAACAGGAACCCTTGGAGATACGCAGTATTTT	CASSLTGTLGDTQYF
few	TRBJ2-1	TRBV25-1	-	TGTGCCAGCAGTGTACTCCACAATGAGCAGTTCTTC	CASSVLHNEQFF
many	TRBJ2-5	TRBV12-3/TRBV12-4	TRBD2	TGTGCCAGCAGACAAAGCGGGGGGTTCCAAGAGACCCAGTACTTC	CASRQSGGFQETQYF
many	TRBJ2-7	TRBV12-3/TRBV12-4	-	TGTGCCAGCAGCTCACCTACAGACCCCTCTAGGGAGCAGTACTTC	CASSSPTDPSREQYF
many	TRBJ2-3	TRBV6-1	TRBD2	TGTGCCAGCAGTGGACTAGCGGGAGGGCAACCACCCGATACGCAGTATTTT	CASSGLAGGQPPDTQYF
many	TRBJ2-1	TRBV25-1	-	TGTGCCAGCAGTGACTATAGCGTCGGCAATGAGCAGTTCTTC	CASSDYSVGNEQFF
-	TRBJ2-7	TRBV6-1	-	TGTGCCAGCAGACCCGGGGTGTATCGGTCCTACGAGCAGTACTTC	CASRPGVYRSYEQYF
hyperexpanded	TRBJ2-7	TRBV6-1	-	TGTGCCAGCAGTGAAATTAACAGAGGGGGCGAGCAGTACTTC	CASSEINRGGEQYF
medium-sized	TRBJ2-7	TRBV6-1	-	TGTGCCAGCAGTGTCCCTGCCTACGAGCAGTACTTC	CASSVPAYEQYF
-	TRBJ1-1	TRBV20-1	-	TGCAGCACGGCCCCACCGGGTGAGAACACTGAAGCTTTCTTT	CSTAPPGENTEAFF
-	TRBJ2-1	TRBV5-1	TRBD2	TGCGCCAGCAGCCCGGGACTACTTTACAATGAGCAGTTCTTC	CASSPGLLYNEQFF
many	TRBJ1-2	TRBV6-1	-	TGTGCCAGCAGCCATGGGGGGAGAACTGGCTACACCTTC	CASSHGGRTGYTF
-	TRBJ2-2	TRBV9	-	TGTGCCAGCAGTGGAGGGCGTGGTACCGGGGAGCTGTTTTTT	CASSGGRGTGELFF
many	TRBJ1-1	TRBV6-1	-	TGTGCCAGCAAGGGTTTGGCGTACAGGATGAACACTGAAGCTTTCTTT	CASKGLAYRMNTEAFF
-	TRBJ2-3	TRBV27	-	TGTGCCAGCAGTTTATCGGGGCAGCCTGTGAAAGACATTCAGTATTTT	CASSLSGQPVKDIQYF
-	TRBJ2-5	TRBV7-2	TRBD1	TGTGCCAGCAGCTTCCGACAGGGGAAGGAGACCCAGTACTTC	CASSFRQGKETQYF
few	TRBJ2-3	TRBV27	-	TGTGCCAGGGGTTTAGGGGGGTCTGGCGAAGATACCCAGTATTTC	CARGLGGSGEDTQYF
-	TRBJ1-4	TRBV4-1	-	TGCGCCAGCAGCCAAGATCTCTCTCAGGGCGCTAATGAAAAACTGTTTTTT	CASSQDLSQGANEKLFF
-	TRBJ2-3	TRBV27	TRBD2	TGTGCCAGGGGTTTCGGGGGGTCTGGGGAAGATACGCAGTATTTT	CARGFGGSGEDTQYF
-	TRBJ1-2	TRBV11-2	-	TGTGCCAGCAGCTTTTATGAGGGCCGGGGCTACACCTTC	CASSFYEGRGYTF
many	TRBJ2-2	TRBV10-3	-	TGTGCCATCAGTGAGGTCGGTGAGCCGAACACCGGGGAGCTGTTTTTT	CAISEVGEPNTGELFF
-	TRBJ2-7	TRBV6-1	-	TGTGCCAGCAGCCTCGGACTCGTGGGCTACGAGCAGTACTTC	CASSLGLVGYEQYF
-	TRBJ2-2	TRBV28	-	TGTGCCAGCAGAGCAAGGGTCAGAGAGTCGAACACCGGGGAGCTGTTTTTT	CASRARVRESNTGELFF
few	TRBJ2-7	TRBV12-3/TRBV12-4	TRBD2	TGTGCCAGCAGTTCTTCCTTAGCGGGCTCCTACGAGCAGTACTTC	CASSSSLAGSYEQYF
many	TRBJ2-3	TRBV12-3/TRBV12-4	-	TGTGCCAGCAGCACTCAGGGCAGCGCAGATACGCAGTATTTT	CASSTQGSADTQYF
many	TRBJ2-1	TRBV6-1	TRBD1	TGTGCCAGCAGTGGATCTACAGGGGGGTCCTACAATGAGCAGTTCTTC	CASSGSTGGSYNEQFF
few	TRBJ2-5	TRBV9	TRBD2	TGTGCCAGCAGCGTAGGAGGAATTGGGACTAGAGAAGAGACCCAGTACTTC	CASSVGGIGTREETQYF
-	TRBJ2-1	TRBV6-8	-	TGTTTTTGTGGGGGGTTCGGGCTAGCTGACAAAGAGACGCAGTATTTC	CFCGGFGLADKETQYF
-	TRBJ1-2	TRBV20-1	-	TGCAGTGCCCCTAGGTCAGATGACTATGGCTACACCTTC	CSAPRSDDYGYTF
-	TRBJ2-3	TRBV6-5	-	TGTGCCAGCAGTTACCAGGGAGCGGTCACCGGGGCGCAGTCTTTT	CASSYQGAVTGAQSF
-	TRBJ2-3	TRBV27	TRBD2	TGTGCCAGCAGAGCCACGGGGGGAGCGGGAGGGTCTAGCACAGAGACGCAGTATTTC	CASRATGGAGGSSTETQYF
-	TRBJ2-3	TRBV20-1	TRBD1	TGCAGTGCGCCGAACAAGGACAGGGTGACAGATACGCAGTATTTT	CSAPNKDRVTDTQYF
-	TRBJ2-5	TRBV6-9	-	TGTGCCGGCGGTACCTCGAATATCGGTTGGGAAGAGACCCAGTACTTC	CAGGTSNIGWEETQYF
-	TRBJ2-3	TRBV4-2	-	TGTGCCAGCAGCCAAGAACCCTGGGATACGCAGTATTTT	CASSQEPWDTQYF
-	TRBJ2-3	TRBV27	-	TGTGCCAGCAGTTTATCACGTCCGCCAGATACGCAGTATTTT	CASSLSRPPDTQYF
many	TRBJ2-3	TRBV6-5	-	TGTGCCACCCTCAGGGGGGGATCGTACACGCAGTATTTT	CATLRGGSYTQYF
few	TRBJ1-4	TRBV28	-	TGTGCCAGCAGCCCCTGGTCCGCCACTAATGAAAAACTGTTTTTT	CASSPWSATNEKLFF
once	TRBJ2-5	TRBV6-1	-	TGTGCGGGTGCTTCCCCGTCCTCGGAGACCCAGTACTTC	CAGASPSSETQYF
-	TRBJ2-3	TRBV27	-	TGTGCCAGCGGCTTGGGGCGGTCTGCGAAAGATATGCAGTACTTT	CASGLGRSAKDMQYF
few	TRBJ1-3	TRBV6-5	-	TGTGCCAGCAGTTACAGACAACGAGCTGGAAACACCATATATTTT	CASSYRQRAGNTIYF
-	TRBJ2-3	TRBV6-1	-	TGTGCCAGCACCCCGCTGGCGGTCGCCTACAATGCGCAGTTTTTT	CASTPLAVAYNAQFF
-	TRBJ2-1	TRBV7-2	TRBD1	TGTGCCAGCAGCTCCGCAGCCGGGACAGGGTACTACAATGAGCAGTTCTTC	CASSSAAGTGYYNEQFF
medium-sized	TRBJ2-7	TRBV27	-	TGTGCCAGCAGTAGCACCCCGCCCAGCTACGAGCAGTACTTC	CASSSTPPSYEQYF
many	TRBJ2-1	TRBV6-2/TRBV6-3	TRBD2	TGTGCCAGCAGTTATAGGGGTGGCGGGACTAGCGAGCTTCGGTACTTC	CASSYRGGGTSELRYF
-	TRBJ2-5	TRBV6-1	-	TGTGCGAGGAGTGGACTCCGCAGCCCAGAGACCCAGTACTTC	CARSGLRSPETQYF